The following is a TCR beta chain sequence with its context. Its matching antigen is unknown. This record comes from a study of cytomegalovirus exposure and HLA in healthy donors. Amplification used 60 Vbeta primers and 13 Jbeta primers. Profiling relied on immunoSEQ multiplex PCR, and the TCRdb table lists in-frame clones only, not all of them. This table lists under 150,000 clones. Study-wide results and limits: In vitro confirmation showed three CMV-associated chains to be CMV antigen specific. Trimming of TCR beta V- and J-genes showed a link, identified in a later analysis, to a missense DCLRE1C variant. Among the most significant clusters, several appeared linked to common viral pathogens in a later analysis. In a later analysis, most CMV-associated TCR beta chains appeared HLA-restricted.

This CDR3 has 15 amino acids. The V and J ends lost 0 bases and 2 bases, in that order; junction bases with no gene match: 4. Germline lookup yields CDR1 LNHNV and CDR2 YYDKDF (reference sequence). The gene calls are TRBV15 and TRBJ2-7; 7 bases line up with TRBD1. The clonotype comes from a middle-aged woman in good health and CMV-seronegative. Sequencing was done on a sample of PBMCs. CDR3 residues: CATSREQGLTYEQYF. The CDR3, as DNA: TGTGCCACCAGCAGAGAACAGGGGCTCACCTACGAGCAGTACTTC.